The entry below describes one TCR beta chain. As processed by the authors: From reference gene primer amplification, estimates of nucleated cell counts were derived. Repertoires were generated with immunoSEQ multiplex PCR, while TCRdb's copy carries only in-frame clones and drops some. V and J calls and clone size are as listed in that table; D and trimming were resolved from the DNA. This sample has around 260,000 clones; 86% occur once, and the top ten carry approximately 2%. The sample belongs to a study of blood T cell repertoires in COVID-19. Looking at the study overall: T cells, B-cell-depleted T cells, or PBMCs provided the cDNA or gDNA that served as material.

CDR1 is MGHDK, CDR2 SYGVNS, per germline. V was clipped by 6 bases and J by 0 bases; unmatched bases: 10. The CDR3 spans 16 residues. The sample was peripheral blood. This TCR was sampled from a man aged 30-40 years with active or convalescent COVID-19. This chain links TRBV25-1 with TRBJ2-5; the match to TRBD2 covers 7 bases. This CDR3 is CASRAWDGRYQETQYF. The CDR3 DNA reads TGTGCCAGCAGAGCGTGGGACGGGAGGTACCAAGAGACCCAGTACTTC.